Below are 30 T cell receptor beta chains sequenced from a single sample in a study of shared clonotypes between healthy human individuals. Profiled with immunoSEQ multiplex PCR; TCRdb holds only in-frame clones, not every one. The table lists under 2.5 million clones, roughly 92% of them singletons. The sample was naive CD4+ T cells from PBMCs. Sample subset: CD45RA+ positively selected. These receptors all come from a man between 18 and 29 years old in good health. Some clones in this sample may be carry-over from other donors' samples.

The chain has TRBV2 and TRBJ2-1; the D gene is possibly TRBD2 (5 bases). Germline CDR1 is SNHLY and CDR2 is FYNNEI. V was trimmed by 1 base and J by 8 bases, leaving 15 bases between them. This CDR3 comprises 15 residues. CDR3 DNA: TGTGCCAGCAGTGAAGTAGTGGGAGACTGGGATGAGCAGTTCTTC. Encoded protein: CASSEVVGDWDEQFF.

The chain recombines TRBV2 with TRBJ2-3; TRBD2 matches 12 bases. CDR3 length: 16 residues. Germline loops: CDR1 SNHLY, CDR2 FYNNEI. The trim removed 5 bases at V and 2 bases at J, leaving 5 bases unmatched. CDR3 nucleotide sequence: TGTGCCAGCAGTTGGACTAGCGGGACCTCCACAGATACGCAGTATTTT. This codes for CASSWTSGTSTDTQYF.

The chain couples TRBV18 to TRBJ1-3; TRBD1 agrees at 9 bases. CDR1 and CDR2 (germline): KGHSH, LQKENI. This CDR3 is 15 amino acids long. V trimming: 3 bases; J trimming: 8 bases; junction bases outside the gene matches: 8. The CDR3 reads CASSPLDRGMHTIYF. The DNA for the CDR3 is TGTGCCAGCTCACCCCTCGACAGGGGGATGCACACCATATATTTT.

V usage is TRBV28 and J usage is TRBJ1-1, with 8 bases that match TRBD1. V was pared by 2 bases and J by 3 bases, with 8 bases of the junction left unmatched. Germline assignment: CDR1 MDHEN and CDR2 SYDVKM. The CDR3 has 16 residues. CDR3 region: CASSLPETGADTEAFF. DNA of the CDR3: TGTGCCAGCAGTTTACCAGAGACAGGGGCGGACACTGAAGCTTTCTTT. The entire variable domain, with the rest obtained from reference TRBV28 and TRBJ1-1, is as follows: DVKVTQSSRYLVKRTGEKVFLECVQDMDHENMFWYRQDPGLGLRLIYFSYDVKMKEKGDIPEGYSVSREKKERFSLILESASTNQTSMYLCASSLPETGADTEAFFGQGTRLTVV.

The V call is TRBV29-1, the J call TRBJ2-1; no reliable D call. The CDR3 loop spans 13 amino acids. Trimming took off 3 bases at V and 4 bases at J, with 10 bases between the two ends. Germline values: CDR1 SQVTM, CDR2 ANQGSEA. The CDR3 sequence is CSVDGPIYNEQFF. DNA for the CDR3: TGCAGCGTTGATGGTCCGATATACAATGAGCAGTTCTTC.

This clone came up once. This rearrangement joins TRBV9 to TRBJ1-2, with D possibly being TRBD1 (5 bases). The CDR3 covers 14 residues. V dropped 0 bases and J dropped 6 bases, with 12 bases sitting between them. The germline gives CDR1 SGDLS, CDR2 YYNGEE. The CDR3 coding sequence is TGTGCCAGCAGCGTAGTTTCGGGGACGGATGGCTACACCTTC. Translation: CASSVVSGTDGYTF. Full variable domain (outside the CDR3, taken from reference TRBV9 and TRBJ1-2): DSGVTQTPKHLITATGQRVTLRCSPRSGDLSVYWYQQSLDQGLQFLIQYYNGEERAKGNILERFSAQQFPDLHSELNLSSLELGDSALYFCASSVVSGTDGYTFGSGTRLTVV.

About this clone: The same CDR3 arises from other DNA sequences in this sample as well. The chain links TRBV5-4 to TRBJ2-2, with 10 nucleotides matching TRBD2. CDR3 length: 16 residues. The ends lost 1 base at V and 1 base at J; junction bases unmatched: 1. Germline V lookup: CDR1 SGHNT, CDR2 YYREEE (reference sequence). This chain's CDR3 is CASSLLAGGNTGELFF. The CDR3 DNA sequence: TGTGCCAGCAGCTTGTTAGCGGGGGGGAACACCGGGGAGCTGTTTTTT.

J is TRBJ1-3 and V is TRBV27, with a tentative D call TRBD1 (5 bases). V lost 8 bases, J lost 2 bases, and 16 bases lay in between. There are 15 residues in the CDR3. Germline lookup yields CDR1 MNHEY and CDR2 SMNVEV (reference sequence). CDR3 region: CASSFTGTAGNTIYF. The DNA of the CDR3 is TGTGCCAGCTCCTTCACCGGGACTGCTGGAAACACCATATATTTT.

J is TRBJ2-2 and V is TRBV5-1; D possibly corresponds to TRBD2 (6 bases). The germline V and J ends were trimmed by 6 bases and 5 bases, with 11 bases remaining between them. Germline V lookup: CDR1 SGHRS, CDR2 YFSETQ. CDR3 length equals 13 residues. The CDR3 here is CASTTGDTGELFF. The CDR3 DNA sequence: TGCGCCAGCACCACGGGGGATACCGGGGAGCTGTTTTTT. Looking up the rest from reference TRBV5-1 and TRBJ2-2 gives the full variable domain: KAGVTQTPRYLIKTRGQQVTLSCSPISGHRSVSWYQQTPGQGLQFLFEYFSETQRNKGNFPGRFSGRQFSNSRSEMNVSTLELGDSALYLCASTTGDTGELFFGEGSRLTVL.

This sequence joins TRBV5-1 and TRBJ2-2; D perhaps matches TRBD1 (5 bases). V dropped 0 bases and J dropped 6 bases, with 18 bases sitting between them. This CDR3 region has 17 residues. Germline CDR1 reads SGHRS; CDR2 reads YFSETQ. The CDR3 coding sequence is TGCGCCAGCAGCTTGGCGAGTTGGGGCGCAGTGCCCGGGGAGCTGTTTTTT. It codes for CASSLASWGAVPGELFF.

The genes are TRBV4-1 and TRBJ2-7, with 9 bases matching TRBD2. CDR1 is MGHRA and CDR2 is YSYEKL in the germline V gene. The CDR3 runs 19 residues. The V and J ends lost 2 bases and 5 bases, in that order; junction bases with no gene match: 19. CDR3 protein: CASSQYLRLAAGGVHEQYF. The CDR3 DNA reads as TGCGCCAGCAGCCAATATTTGAGACTAGCGGCTGGGGGAGTCCACGAGCAGTACTTC.

This clone was seen more than once but under ten times. V usage is TRBV6-1 and J usage is TRBJ2-7; no definite D call. CDR1 MNHNS and CDR2 SASEGT come from the germline V gene. V lost 8 bases and J lost 5, with 22 bases in between. The CDR3 totals 15 residues. The CDR3 region has the DNA TGTGCCAGCCGTCGTTGGCAGACCTTCTCTGACGAGCAGTACTTC. This translates into CASRRWQTFSDEQYF.

This clone appeared a single time. The chain employs TRBV7-2 and TRBJ2-2; D remains unclear. CDR1 is SGHTA and CDR2 is FQGNSA in the germline V gene. The CDR3 is 16 residues long. Trimming left V 2 bases short and J 0 bases short, with 10 bases between. CDR3 protein: CASSLLPTPNTGELFF. CDR3 DNA: TGTGCCAGCAGCTTATTACCCACACCGAACACCGGGGAGCTGTTTTTT.

In this sample, this clone turned up a few times. The V call is TRBV10-3, the J call TRBJ1-5, with 9 bases aligning to TRBD1. The ends lost 9 bases at V and 5 bases at J; junction bases unmatched: 2. Germline-derived CDR1 and CDR2 are ENHRY and SYGVKD. The length of the CDR3 is 12 residues. The CDR3 DNA reads as TGTGCCATGGGACAGGGACATCAGCCCCAGCATTTT. It translates to CAMGQGHQPQHF.

The chain couples TRBV7-9 to TRBJ2-1; D is perhaps TRBD2 (5 bases). Germline CDR1 reads SEHNR; CDR2 reads FQNEAQ (reference sequence). V lost 5 bases to trimming and J lost 1 base, with 12 bases between them. CDR3 length equals 15 residues. The CDR3 reads CASSARGISYNEQFF. The CDR3 region has the DNA TGTGCCAGCAGCGCCAGAGGGATATCCTACAATGAGCAGTTCTTC. The full variable domain, its missing parts supplied by reference TRBV7-9 and TRBJ2-1, is DTGVSQNPRHKITKRGQNVTFRCDPISEHNRLYWYRQTLGQGPEFLTYFQNEAQLEKSRLLSDRFSAERPKGSFSTLEIQRTEQGDSAMYLCASSARGISYNEQFFGPGTRLTVL.

The chain is built from TRBV4-2 and TRBJ1-3; possibly TRBD1 for D (6 bases). V was clipped by 1 base and J by 4 bases, with 11 bases between them. Germline values: CDR1 LGHNA, CDR2 YNFKEQ. The CDR3 loop spans 15 amino acids. The CDR3: CASSQGTVNGNTIYF. DNA of the CDR3: TGTGCCAGCAGCCAAGGGACAGTGAACGGAAACACCATATATTTT.

The J gene is TRBJ1-1, the V gene TRBV4-1; D is possibly TRBD1 (5 bases). CDR3 length: 15 amino acids. CDR1 and CDR2 (germline): MGHRA, YSYEKL. The ends were cut back, 4 bases at V and 6 bases at J, with 18 bases in the middle. The CDR3: CASSRGPTRDSEAFF. CDR3 DNA: TGCGCCAGCAGCCGGGGACCCACCCGAGATTCTGAAGCTTTCTTT.

The rearrangement joins TRBV2 to TRBJ1-2; D gene ambiguous. In germline, CDR1 is SNHLY, CDR2 FYNNEI. Deletions cut 6 bases from V and 7 bases from J, with 15 bases between. This CDR3 has 13 amino acids. The CDR3 nucleotides read TGTGCCAGCAGCTTTGAAAGGACGGGTGGCTACACCTTC. Its protein is CASSFERTGGYTF.

The V call is TRBV11-2, the J call TRBJ1-1; possible D gene TRBD1, 6 bases. The CDR3 length is 14 residues. CDR1 and CDR2 (germline): SGHAT, FQNNGV. V shed 5 bases and J shed 3 bases, with 13 bases lying between them. CDR3 protein: CASSMTGPDTEAFF. The DNA of the CDR3 is TGTGCCAGCAGCATGACAGGACCCGACACTGAAGCTTTCTTT.

Concerning this clone: This sample includes further DNA sequences coding for the same CDR3. V and J are TRBV5-1 and TRBJ2-3; tentatively, D is TRBD2 (5 bases). This CDR3 region has 12 residues. Trimming took off 4 bases at V and 6 bases at J, with 9 bases between the two ends. Germline V gene sequence: CDR1 SGHRS, CDR2 YFSETQ. CDR3 nucleotide sequence: TGCGCCAGCAGCAGCGGTCGGGATACGCAGTATTTT. Its translation: CASSSGRDTQYF.

This chain joins TRBV2 and TRBJ2-1; perhaps D is TRBD1 or TRBD2 (5 bases each). CDR1 and CDR2 from the germline V gene are SNHLY and FYNNEI. The CDR3 is 15 residues long. The V gene lost 6 bases and the J gene lost 10 bases, with 22 bases spanning the gap. The CDR3 sequence is CASRGTGTLFGEQFF. CDR3 nucleotide sequence: TGTGCCAGCAGGGGGACCGGGACCCTGTTCGGCGAGCAGTTCTTC.

The chain employs TRBV7-3 and TRBJ2-2, with a tentative D call TRBD1 (6 bases). Germline CDR1 SGHTA, CDR2 FQGTGA. V dropped 5 bases and J dropped 4 bases, with 17 bases sitting between them. There are 16 residues in the CDR3. The CDR3 reads CASSPAGARGTGELFF. The CDR3 nucleotides read TGTGCCAGCAGCCCCGCAGGGGCGCGTGGCACCGGGGAGCTGTTTTTT.

V usage is TRBV28 and J usage is TRBJ1-6; D is unclear. In germline, CDR1 is MDHEN, CDR2 SYDVKM. The ends were cut back, 7 bases at V and 8 bases at J, with 9 bases in the middle. CDR3 size: 12 residues. The CDR3 DNA reads TGTGCCAGCAAAAGGGCCGATTCACCCCTCCACTTT. It yields the protein CASKRADSPLHF.

The chain couples TRBV7-3 to TRBJ1-2, with D tentatively TRBD1 (5 bases). Trimming took off 8 bases at V and 4 bases at J, with 11 bases between the two ends. This CDR3 contains 12 residues. CDR1 is SGHTA, CDR2 FQGTGA, per germline. The CDR3 DNA follows: TGTGCCAGCCCAGGGCAGTCCTATGGCTACACCTTC. It encodes CASPGQSYGYTF.

The rearrangement uses TRBV29-1 and TRBJ1-4; tentative D call: TRBD1 (5 bases). There are 12 residues in the CDR3. CDR1 SQVTM and CDR2 ANQGSEA come from the germline V gene. V lost 7 bases and J lost 5, with 11 bases in between. The DNA of the CDR3 is TGCAGCGGCATCGGGGGGAATGAAAAACTGTTTTTT. Translation gives CSGIGGNEKLFF.

This chain connects TRBV18 to TRBJ1-1; no clear D gene. Germline-derived CDR1 and CDR2 are KGHSH and LQKENI. The CDR3 spans 13 residues. Trimming took 2 bases from V and 6 from J, leaving 10 bases between them. CDR3 sequence: CASSPGAAPEAFF. CDR3 DNA sequence: TGTGCCAGCTCACCAGGAGCAGCCCCTGAAGCTTTCTTT.

A note on this clone: In the same sample, other DNA sequences code for this CDR3. This rearrangement joins TRBV6-6 to TRBJ2-3; no definite D call. The germline CDR1 and CDR2 sequences are MNHNY and SVGAGI (reference sequence). V lost 3 bases and J 4 bases, leaving 11 bases between the germline ends. The CDR3 sequence is 14 residues long. In nucleotides, the CDR3 is TGTGCCAGCAGTTATGGCAGGTTAGCAGATACGCAGTATTTT. This encodes CASSYGRLADTQYF.

This chain joins TRBV27 and TRBJ1-4; tentatively, D is TRBD1 (5 bases). The germline V gene encodes CDR1 MNHEY and CDR2 SMNVEV (reference sequence). Trimming left V 6 bases short and J 3 bases short, with 11 bases between. This CDR3 region has 14 residues. The CDR3, as DNA: TGTGCCAGCAGGCCGGGGCGGGCTAATGAAAAACTGTTTTTT. Its translation is CASRPGRANEKLFF.

The CDR3 loop is CASNVPASGNTIYF. DNA of the CDR3: TGTGCCAGTAACGTCCCGGCCTCTGGAAACACCATATATTTT. The chain uses TRBV19 and TRBJ1-3; no firm D call. Trimming removed 7 bases from V and 0 bases from J, with 10 bases in between. This CDR3 contains 14 residues. CDR1 and CDR2 from the germline V gene are LNHDA and SQIVND (reference sequence).

The chain links TRBV19 to TRBJ1-1; unclear D gene. Trimming shortened V by 1 base and J by 0 bases, and 9 bases separated the two germline ends. Germline V CDR1 and CDR2: LNHDA, SQIVND (reference sequence). This CDR3 is 15 amino acids long. The CDR3 region is CASSIGAFMNTEAFF. DNA for the CDR3: TGTGCCAGTAGTATAGGGGCGTTTATGAACACTGAAGCTTTCTTT.